This is a list of T cell receptor beta chains from one sample in a study of shared clonotypes between healthy human individuals. TCRdb keeps only in-frame clones here, not all; method: immunoSEQ multiplex PCR. The data show some 2.3 million clones, more than 80% seen once. The sequenced sample consisted of naive CD4+ T cells from PBMCs. These receptors were obtained from a man between 18 and 35 years old in good health. Some clones in this sample may be carry-over from other donors' samples. Both conserved end residues are part of each CDR3. The D gene is left open where the match is weak. Clone size is not always given. Where it is, it says once, few, many or a class for expanded clones.

V,size,J,D,DNA,CDR3
TRBV11-2,-,TRBJ1-1,-,TGTGCCAGCAGCTCCACCCCACCCGACCGCGCCACCATGAGAGCTTTCTTT,CASSSTPPDRATMRAFF
TRBV18,-,TRBJ2-1,-,TGTGCCAGCGCCGATTACTTCAGCTCCTACAATGAGCAGTTCTTC,CASADYFSSYNEQFF
TRBV6-1,-,TRBJ1-1,-,TGTGCCAGCAGTGTATACAGTTCCCGGGGGACTGAAGCTTTCTTT,CASSVYSSRGTEAFF
TRBV20-1,-,TRBJ2-7,TRBD1,TGCAGTGCTGTCAGGGGGCTTGAGCAGTACTTC,CSAVRGLEQYF
TRBV2,-,TRBJ2-1,TRBD2,TGTGCCAGCAGCGACACCGCACTAGCGGGAGTTTTGAATGAGCAGTTCTTC,CASSDTALAGVLNEQFF
TRBV6-5,-,TRBJ1-5,-,TGTGCCAGCCAAAGTAGACAGTATAGCAATCAGCCCCAGCATTTT,CASQSRQYSNQPQHF
TRBV6-1,-,TRBJ2-5,-,TGTGCCAGCAACCACATGAGTGCTCAAGAGACCCAGTACTTC,CASNHMSAQETQYF
TRBV7-8,-,TRBJ2-5,TRBD1,TGTGCCAGCAGCTTAGCGGACAGGGGGCGCTTGGAGACCCAGTACTTC,CASSLADRGRLETQYF
TRBV18,-,TRBJ1-5,-,TGTGCCAGCTCCTCTCAGGAGAATCAGCCCCAGCATTTT,CASSSQENQPQHF
TRBV5-8,few,TRBJ1-1,-,TGTGCCAGCAGCTTTAACACGGGGACATCGAACACTGAAGCTTTCTTT,CASSFNTGTSNTEAFF
TRBV28,-,TRBJ2-1,TRBD2,TGTGCCAGCAGTGGGGGACTAGCGGGAGGCCCCTCCTACAATGAGCAGTTCTTC,CASSGGLAGGPSYNEQFF
TRBV4-2,-,TRBJ2-3,TRBD2,TGTGCCAGCAGCCAAGAGGCGGGGGGGACGGGATCCACAGATACGCAGTATTTT,CASSQEAGGTGSTDTQYF
TRBV2,-,TRBJ1-4,TRBD1,TGTGCCAGCAGTTATAGGGGGCCAACTAATGAAAAACTGTTTTTT,CASSYRGPTNEKLFF
TRBV19,-,TRBJ1-3,-,TGTGCCTCCCGGGAGGCGGGTGGAAACACCATATATTTT,CASREAGGNTIYF
TRBV19,-,TRBJ2-7,-,TGTGCCAGTAGTATGCGGCGGGCCCAAGGGGAGCAGTACTTC,CASSMRRAQGEQYF
TRBV5-4,-,TRBJ2-4,-,TGTGCCAGCAGCTCCGGGACTTCCACAAGAGCCAAAAACATTCAGTACTTC,CASSSGTSTRAKNIQYF